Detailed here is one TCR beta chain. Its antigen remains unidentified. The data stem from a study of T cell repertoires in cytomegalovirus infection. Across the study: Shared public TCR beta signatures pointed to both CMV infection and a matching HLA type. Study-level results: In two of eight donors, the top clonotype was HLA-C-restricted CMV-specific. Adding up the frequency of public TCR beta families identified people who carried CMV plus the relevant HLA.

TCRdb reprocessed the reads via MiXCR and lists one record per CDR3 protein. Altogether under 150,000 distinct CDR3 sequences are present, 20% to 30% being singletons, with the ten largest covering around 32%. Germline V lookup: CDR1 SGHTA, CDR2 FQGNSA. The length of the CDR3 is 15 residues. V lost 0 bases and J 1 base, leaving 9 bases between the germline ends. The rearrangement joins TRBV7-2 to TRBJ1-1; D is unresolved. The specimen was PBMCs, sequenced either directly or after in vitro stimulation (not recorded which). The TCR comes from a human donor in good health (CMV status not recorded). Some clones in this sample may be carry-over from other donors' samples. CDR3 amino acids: CASSLAPRGNTEAFF. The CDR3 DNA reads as TGTGCCAGCAGCTTAGCCCCCCGGGGGAACACTGAAGCTTTCTTT.